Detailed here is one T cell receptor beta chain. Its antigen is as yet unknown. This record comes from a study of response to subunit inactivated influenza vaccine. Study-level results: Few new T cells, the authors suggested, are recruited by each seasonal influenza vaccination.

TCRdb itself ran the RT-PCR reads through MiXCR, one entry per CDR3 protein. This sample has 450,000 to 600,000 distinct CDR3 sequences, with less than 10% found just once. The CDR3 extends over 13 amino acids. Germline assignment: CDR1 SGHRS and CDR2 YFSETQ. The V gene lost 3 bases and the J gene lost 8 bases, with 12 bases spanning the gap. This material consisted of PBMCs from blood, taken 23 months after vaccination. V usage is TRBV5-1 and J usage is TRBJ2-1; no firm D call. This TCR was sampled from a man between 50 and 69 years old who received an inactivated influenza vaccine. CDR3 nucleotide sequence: TGCGCCAGCAGCTCGATGATCGAGGATGAGCAGTTCTTC. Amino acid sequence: CASSSMIEDEQFF.